The 31 T cell receptor beta chains reported below all come from one sample, sequenced in a study of tissue T cells after allogeneic stem cell transplantation (dated by TCRdb to the early 2020s). The library was obtained by the immunoSEQ multiplex PCR assay. TCRdb provides this immuneACCESS table in a form limited to in-frame rearrangements. Some clones are lacking; in checked studies, under half of them reflect an unresolved V gene, and why the rest are absent is not known. The sample table holds roughly 4,200 clones, of which about 50% were seen once. The top ten constitute roughly 8.4% of the sample. The label giving this sample's time point can be read as: mouse harvest day 7 after allogeneic transplant. Each mouse graft consisted of 10^7 T-cell-depleted bone marrow cells plus 10^6 splenic CD5+ T cells and was given by tail vein injection. The sequenced material came from lymph node tissue. Every receptor here comes from a female BALB/c mouse given C57BL/6 T cells with graft-versus-host disease after an allogeneic hematopoietic cell transplant.

Comments on this clone: The germline and genes are mouse ones. The missing CDR3 end, 1 residue past where the read stops, is filled in from the germline J gene. The chain carries TRBV26 and TRBJ1-1; possible D gene TRBD1, 5 bases. The V end was cut by 5 bases, the J end by 0 bases, with 7 bases between. The CDR3 extends over 13 amino acids. Germline V gene lookup returns CDR1 KGHPV and CDR2 FQNQEV (reference sequence). CDR3 loop: CASSSGQNTEVFF. The CDR3 bases that were read are TGTGCCAGCAGTTCGGGACAGAACACAGAAGTCTTC.

Concerning this clone itself: The listed genes are named as in mouse. The missing CDR3 end, 1 residue past where the read stops, is filled in from the germline J gene. The rearrangement joins TRBV5 to TRBJ1-4, with TRBD1 matching over 7 bases. CDR3 length: 16 amino acids. Trimming took 0 bases from V and 0 from J; bases not matched to a gene: 1. From germline, CDR1 is LGHNA and CDR2 YNLKQL (reference sequence). The DNA read from the CDR3 is TGTGCCAGCAGCCAAGAACAGGGGCTTTCCAACGAAAGATTATTT. Encoded protein: CASSQEQGLSNERLF. From start to end, the CDR3 is CASSQEQGLSNERLFF.

Comments on this clone: These gene names are mouse names. The read stops 1 residue short of the end of the CDR3; the missing end is completed from the germline J gene. The rearrangement links TRBV31 to TRBJ1-2; 7 nucleotides align to TRBD1. Germline-derived CDR1 and CDR2 are GKSSPN and SITVG. The CDR3 length is 14 residues. J gave up 0 bases and V 2 bases, and 3 bases lay outside the gene matches. The CDR3 bases that were read are TGTGCCTGGAGTTGGGACAGTGCAAACTCCGACTACACC. Its translation is CAWSWDSANSDYT. The complete CDR3 protein is CAWSWDSANSDYTF.

To note about this clone: Gene names are mouse gene names. The CDR3 extends 1 residue past the end of the read, so its final part is completed from the germline J gene. The chain has TRBV13-1 and TRBJ2-1, with a possible D match to TRBD2 (5 bases). The CDR3 contains 15 residues. V shed 5 bases and J shed 0 bases, with 12 bases lying between them. In germline, CDR1 is NSHNY, CDR2 SYGAGN. Partial CDR3 DNA: TGTGCCAGCAGGTCCTTGGGGTATAACTATGCTGAGCAGTTC. Translation gives CASRSLGYNYAEQF. The complete CDR3 sequence is CASRSLGYNYAEQFF.

On this clone itself: Gene names refer to mouse genes. Read sequence stops 1 residue before the CDR3 end, and the germline J gene provides the missing end. This chain uses TRBV26 with TRBJ1-3; possible D gene TRBD1, 6 bases. The germline V gene encodes CDR1 KGHPV and CDR2 FQNQEV (reference sequence). Trimming removed 3 bases at V and 10 bases at J, with 16 bases between. The CDR3 spans 14 residues. The sequenced CDR3 bases are TGTGCCAGCAGTCTCGGGGGGCCCGGAATGACGCTCTAT. Translated: CASSLGGPGMTLY. The entire CDR3 is CASSLGGPGMTLYF.

About this clone itself: Gene labels here are mouse ones. The read halts 1 residue ahead of the CDR3 end, with the missing end drawn from the germline J gene. V gene TRBV13-1 combines with J gene TRBJ1-6, with D perhaps matching TRBD1 (6 bases). TRBJ1-6 is assigned to the ORF class and has an uncertain function. Germline lookup yields CDR1 NSHNY and CDR2 SYGAGN. There are 13 residues in the CDR3. Trimming cost V 3 bases and J 5 bases, with 6 bases left between them. The CDR3 loop is CASSGDNNSPLYF. The DNA read from the CDR3 is TGTGCCAGCAGTGGGGACAATAATTCGCCCCTCTAC.

Of note for this clone: Gene names and germline match the mouse. The CDR3 end is not reached by the read, which stops 1 residue before it; the germline J gene fills it in. J is TRBJ2-4 and V is TRBV26, with TRBD2 identical over 7 bases. The CDR3 length is 15 residues. V lost 4 bases to trimming and J lost 0 bases; unmatched junction nucleotides: 4. Germline V gene lookup returns CDR1 KGHPV and CDR2 FQNQEV (reference sequence). This chain's CDR3 is CASSPDWASQNTLYF. CDR3 DNA, as far as it was read: TGTGCCAGCAGTCCTGACTGGGCTAGTCAAAACACCTTGTAC.

With respect to this clone: Gene names refer to mouse genes. The read terminates 1 residue ahead of where the CDR3 ends, so the germline J gene completes it. This sequence joins TRBV26 and TRBJ2-3; D gene ambiguous. The V gene lost 4 bases and the J gene lost 1 base, with 6 bases spanning the gap. Germline V lookup: CDR1 KGHPV, CDR2 FQNQEV (reference sequence). CDR3 length equals 13 residues. The CDR3 spells CASSPTGAETLYF. CDR3 DNA (partial): TGTGCCAGCAGTCCCACGGGTGCAGAAACGCTGTAT.

This clone was recorded only once. The listed genes are named as in mouse. The DNA ends 1 residue before the CDR3 does, and the rest of the CDR3 is filled in from the germline J gene. J is TRBJ2-3 and V is TRBV23. This CDR3 is 14 amino acids long. From germline, CDR1 is KGHTA and CDR2 FQNQQP. The CDR3 loop is CSSSLAASAETLYF. The CDR3 bases that were read are TGCTCCAGCAGTCTGGCAGCTAGTGCAGAAACGCTGTAT. The full variable domain, its missing parts supplied by reference TRBV23 and TRBJ2-3, is DAAVTQKPRYLIKMKGQEAEMKCIPEKGHTAVFWYQQKQSKELKFLIYFQNQQPLDQIDMVKERFSAVCPSSSLCSLGIRTCEAEDSALYLCSSSLAASAETLYFGSGTRLTVL.

This clone appeared a single time. Gene and germline names: mouse. The DNA ends 1 residue before the CDR3 does, and the rest of the CDR3 is filled in from the germline J gene. The rearrangement links TRBV12-2 to TRBJ2-3; 10 nucleotides agree with TRBD1. CDR1 SGHLS and CDR2 HYDKME come from the germline V gene. CDR3 length equals 15 residues. V shed 0 bases, J shed 3 bases, and the junction held 2 bases outside the gene matches. The CDR3 protein is CASSLEGQGAETLYF. The CDR3 bases that were read are TGTGCCAGCTCTCTCGAGGGACAGGGGGCAGAAACGCTGTAT.

Comment on this clone: Any gene name here is a mouse gene name. The sequenced fragment ends 1 residue before the CDR3 boundary, so the rest is inferred from the germline J gene. The chain carries TRBV26 and TRBJ2-7; 11 positions agree with TRBD2. Looked up from germline, CDR1 is KGHPV and CDR2 is FQNQEV (reference sequence). The V and J ends lost 2 bases and 3 bases, in that order; junction bases with no gene match: 3. The CDR3 has 15 residues. The DNA read from the CDR3 is TGTGCCAGCAGTCTGCCGGGACTGGGGGACTATGAACAGTAC. Translating gives CASSLPGLGDYEQY. The whole CDR3 region reads CASSLPGLGDYEQYF.

Of note for this clone: Mouse names are used for the genes. Coverage ceases 1 residue before the CDR3 finishes, and the germline J gene fills in the end. V gene TRBV26 combines with J gene TRBJ2-4; no clear D gene. The CDR3 loop spans 13 amino acids. CDR1 and CDR2 from the germline V gene are KGHPV and FQNQEV (reference sequence). Trimming stripped 1 base from V and 2 bases from J, with 4 bases between. The CDR3 DNA, read in part, is TGTGCCAGCAGTCTGTACTCTCAAAACACCTTGTAC. Translated: CASSLYSQNTLY. The whole CDR3 sequence reads CASSLYSQNTLYF.

In regard to this clone: The listed genes are named as in mouse. From the germline J gene comes the end of the CDR3, since the read stops 1 residue before it. The chain combines TRBV12-1 with TRBJ2-3, with D possibly matching TRBD1 (5 bases). The V gene's germline CDR1 is SGHSN and CDR2 HYEKVE. This CDR3 region has 15 residues. Trimming stripped 4 bases from V and 0 bases from J, with 13 bases between. CDR3 in amino acids: CASSRWTSSAETLYF. Incomplete CDR3 DNA: TGTGCCAGCTCCCGCTGGACATCAAGTGCAGAAACGCTGTAT. The variable domain in full, completed from reference TRBV12-1 and TRBJ2-3, reads DSGVVQSPRHIIKEKGGRSVLTCIPISGHSNVVWYQQTLGKELKFLIQHYEKVERDKGFLPSRFSVQQFDDYHSEMNMSALELEDSAMYFCASSRWTSSAETLYFGSGTRLTVL.

This clone was counted between two and nine times. Genes and germline come from the mouse. The read is 1 residue too short to cover the CDR3 end, so that end is filled in from the germline J gene. This sequence joins TRBV13-3 and TRBJ1-4; 7 positions agree with TRBD1. CDR1 NNHDY and CDR2 SYVADS come from the germline V gene. Trimming removed 1 base from V and 11 bases from J; junction bases left unmatched: 2. There are 12 residues in the CDR3. This chain's CDR3 is CASSDPGQRLFF. The part of the CDR3 DNA that was read is TGTGCCAGCAGTGATCCGGGACAGAGATTATTT.

For this clone: The germline and genes are mouse ones. The CDR3 is cut off 1 residue early in the read; its end comes from the germline J gene. The chain combines TRBV5 with TRBJ1-1; the D is unclear. Trimming left V 0 bases short and J 5 bases short, with 7 bases between. The CDR3 length is 13 residues. CDR1 LGHNA and CDR2 YNLKQL come from the germline V gene (reference sequence). Incomplete CDR3 DNA: TGTGCCAGCAGCCAAGATCAACAAACAGAAGTCTTC. Protein product: CASSQDQQTEVF. The full-length CDR3 reads as CASSQDQQTEVFF.

With regard to this clone: Gene names follow the mouse nomenclature. Read sequence stops 1 residue before the CDR3 end, and the germline J gene provides the missing end. The chain is built from TRBV23 and TRBJ2-3; no check of the table's D call, TRBD2, against the DNA was made. From germline, CDR1 is KGHTA and CDR2 FQNQQP. This CDR3 region has 15 residues. The CDR3: CSSSQSPGSAETLYF. CDR3 DNA, as far as it was read: TGCTCCAGCAGTCAATCGCCTGGGAGTGCAGAAACGCTGTAT. Drawing the rest from reference TRBV23 and TRBJ2-3, the complete variable domain is DAAVTQKPRYLIKMKGQEAEMKCIPEKGHTAVFWYQQKQSKELKFLIYFQNQQPLDQIDMVKERFSAVCPSSSLCSLGIRTCEAEDSALYLCSSSQSPGSAETLYFGSGTRLTVL.

This clone was found a few times. The gene names here belong to mouse. With the read ending 1 residue before the CDR3 end, the germline J gene is used to fill in that end. The rearrangement uses TRBV2 and TRBJ1-4; no reliable D call. The CDR3 loop spans 15 amino acids. Germline V gene sequence: CDR1 LGHNA, CDR2 YSYQKL. The V end lost 0 bases, the J end lost 4 bases, and 9 bases lay between the germline ends. CDR3 loop: CASSQDRQFNERLFF. The part of the CDR3 DNA that was read is TGTGCCAGCAGCCAAGATAGACAATTCAACGAAAGATTATTT.

A remark on this clone: Mouse gene names apply. The missing CDR3 end, 1 residue past where the read stops, is filled in from the germline J gene. The chain carries TRBV12-2 and TRBJ2-7; TRBD2 agrees at 13 bases. The J segment lost 7 bases and the V segment lost 2 bases, leaving 4 bases of the junction unmatched. This CDR3 contains 14 residues. Germline lookup yields CDR1 SGHLS and CDR2 HYDKME. CDR3 residues: CASSRTGGAEEQYF. Partial CDR3 DNA: TGTGCCAGCTCTCGGACTGGGGGGGCGGAAGAACAGTAC.

This clone was counted a few times. Gene names and germline refer to mouse. The CDR3 extends 1 residue past the end of the read, so its final part is completed from the germline J gene. The chain has TRBV16 and TRBJ1-1, with TRBD1 matching 9 bases. Germline assignment: CDR1 SGHSA and CDR2 FRNQAP. This CDR3 is 14 amino acids long. Trimming removed 4 bases from V and 1 base from J; junction bases left unmatched: 1. CDR3 protein: CASSSTGGNTEVFF. The CDR3 bases that were read are TGTGCAAGCAGCTCGACAGGGGGAAACACAGAAGTCTTC.

This clone was counted only a few times. Gene names and germline refer to mouse. The read halts 1 residue ahead of the CDR3 end, with the missing end drawn from the germline J gene. J is TRBJ2-1 and V is TRBV23; the D call TRBD2 from the table was never checked on the DNA. The V gene's germline CDR1 is KGHTA and CDR2 FQNQQP. CDR3 size: 12 residues. The CDR3 sequence: CSSTWGIAEQFF. The CDR3 DNA, read in part, is TGCTCCAGCACCTGGGGGATTGCTGAGCAGTTC.

This clone was seen a handful of times. Gene names denote mouse genes. Read sequence stops 1 residue before the CDR3 end, and the germline J gene provides the missing end. The genes are TRBV16 and TRBJ2-1; 12 bases are a match to TRBD2. Per germline, CDR1 SGHSA and CDR2 FRNQAP. CDR3 size: 16 residues. Trimming removed 6 bases from V and 4 bases from J; junction bases left unmatched: 7. Incomplete CDR3 DNA: TGTGCAAGCAGTTCGACTGGGGGGGCGCTATATGCTGAGCAGTTC. Translated: CASSSTGGALYAEQF. The complete CDR3 protein is CASSSTGGALYAEQFF. The full variable domain, completed using reference TRBV16 and TRBJ2-1, is NAGVIQTPRHKVTGKGQEATLWCEPISGHSAVFWYRQTIVQGLEFLTYFRNQAPIDDSGMPKERFSAQMPNQSHSTLKIQSTQPQDSAVYLCASSSTGGALYAEQFFGPGTRLTVL.

Of note for this clone: The gene names given are mouse names. The read ends 1 residue before the CDR3 terminus; that terminus is restored from the germline J gene. The rearrangement joins TRBV5 to TRBJ2-3, with D perhaps matching TRBD1 (6 bases). CDR3 length: 15 residues. V was clipped by 0 bases and J by 0 bases, with 7 bases between them. Germline V gene data show CDR1 as LGHNA and CDR2 as YNLKQL (reference sequence). CDR3 in amino acids: CASSQETGSAETLYF. The CDR3 DNA, read in part, is TGTGCCAGCAGCCAAGAAACAGGGAGTGCAGAAACGCTGTAT.

This clone was picked up one time. The gene symbols are mouse symbols. The sequence runs out 1 residue before the end of the CDR3; the remainder is reconstructed from the germline J gene. V gene TRBV26 combines with J gene TRBJ2-7; 8 bases map to TRBD1. V was clipped by 0 bases and J by 7 bases; unmatched bases: 5. There are 14 residues in the CDR3. Germline CDR1 is KGHPV and CDR2 is FQNQEV (reference sequence). This CDR3 is CASSLSQGAREQYF. The CDR3 DNA, read in part, is TGTGCCAGCAGTCTGTCGCAGGGGGCGCGGGAACAGTAC.

A note on this clone: The genes are named according to mouse. The CDR3 is cut off 1 residue early in the read; its end comes from the germline J gene. This chain links TRBV3 with TRBJ2-5, with 9 bases that match TRBD1. This CDR3 contains 15 residues. Per germline, CDR1 SNHLY and CDR2 FYNGKV (reference sequence). The trim removed 1 base at V and 3 bases at J, leaving 2 bases unmatched. CDR3 in amino acids: CASSLGGTGQDTQYF. The sequenced part of the CDR3 DNA is TGTGCCAGCAGCTTAGGGGGGACAGGGCAAGACACCCAGTAC. Full variable domain (outside the CDR3, taken from reference TRBV3 and TRBJ2-5): GPKVLQIPSHQIIDMGQMVTLNCDPVSNHLYFYWYKQILGQQMEFLVNFYNGKVMEKSKLFKDQFSVERPDGSYFTLKIQPTALEDSAVYFCASSLGGTGQDTQYFGPGTRLLVL.

This clone was picked up a small number of times. These gene names are mouse names. The read gets to within 1 residue of the CDR3 end, and the germline J gene fills in the rest. V is TRBV1 and J is TRBJ1-4, with 8 bases matching TRBD1. Trimming at V came to 0 bases and at J to 5 bases, leaving 5 bases not matched to a gene. Looked up from germline, CDR1 is NSQYPW and CDR2 is LRSPGD (reference sequence). The CDR3 loop spans 16 amino acids. CDR3 sequence: CTCSADNRGRNERLFF. CDR3 DNA, as far as it was read: TGCACCTGCAGTGCAGATAACAGGGGGAGAAACGAAAGATTATTT.

This clone has only a few counts. The gene names here belong to mouse. The read halts 1 residue ahead of the CDR3 end, with the missing end drawn from the germline J gene. The rearrangement joins TRBV14 to TRBJ2-7, with TRBD1 as a possible D gene (6 bases). The CDR3 loop spans 12 amino acids. The ends were cut back, 5 bases at V and 4 bases at J, with 10 bases in the middle. The germline gives CDR1 SGHDT, CDR2 FRDEAV. Here the CDR3 reads CASRLTGYEQYF. The sequenced part of the CDR3 DNA is TGTGCCAGCAGACTCACAGGGTATGAACAGTAC.

Notes on this clone: Gene and germline names: mouse. Partial CDR3 DNA: TGTGCCAGCAGCCAAGACAGAGCAAACACAGAAGTCTTC. It specifies CASSQDRANTEVF. The full CDR3 is CASSQDRANTEVFF. V usage is TRBV2 and J usage is TRBJ1-1; D is unclear. Read sequence stops 1 residue before the CDR3 end, and the germline J gene provides the missing end. CDR3 length: 14 amino acids. Trimming pared 0 bases from V and 0 bases from J, leaving 5 bases between. Germline CDR1 is LGHNA and CDR2 is YSYQKL. Filled out from reference TRBV2 and TRBJ1-1, the complete variable domain reads DPKIIQKPKYLVAVTGSEKILICEQYLGHNAMYWYRQSAKKPLEFMFSYSYQKLMDNQTASSRFQPQSSKKNHLDLQITALKPDDSATYFCASSQDRANTEVFFGKGTRLTVV.

Notes on this clone: The gene symbols are mouse symbols. The read finishes 1 residue shy of the CDR3 end, and the germline J gene is used to complete it. The chain uses TRBV26 and TRBJ2-7; D not certain. Trimming cost V 0 bases and J 3 bases, with 6 bases left between them. Germline CDR1 is KGHPV and CDR2 is FQNQEV (reference sequence). The CDR3 extends over 13 amino acids. The covered CDR3 bases are TGTGCCAGCAGTCTGTCCCCAAACTATGAACAGTAC. Residues: CASSLSPNYEQY. The whole CDR3 is CASSLSPNYEQYF.

A remark on this clone: Any gene name here is a mouse gene name. The sequence runs out 1 residue before the end of the CDR3; the remainder is reconstructed from the germline J gene. This sequence joins TRBV31 and TRBJ2-1; 11 nucleotides match TRBD2. CDR1 GKSSPN and CDR2 SITVG come from the germline V gene. Losses at the gene ends were 3 bases for V and 2 bases for J; bases not matched to a gene: 3. The CDR3 runs 15 residues. Partial CDR3 DNA: TGTGCCTGGAGGCTGACTGGGGGGGACTATGCTGAGCAGTTC. Amino acids: CAWRLTGGDYAEQF. The whole CDR3 region reads CAWRLTGGDYAEQFF.

Remarks on this clone: The germline and genes are mouse ones. The read falls 1 residue short of the CDR3 end, and the missing part is taken from the germline J gene. The gene calls are TRBV26 and TRBJ2-5; D might be TRBD1 (6 bases). The CDR3 is 13 residues long. Germline assignment: CDR1 KGHPV and CDR2 FQNQEV (reference sequence). V was pared by 5 bases and J by 6 bases, with 12 bases between. The CDR3 is CASSTGKGDTQYF. The covered CDR3 bases are TGTGCCAGCAGTACAGGGAAAGGGGACACCCAGTAC.

Regarding this clone: Genes and germline are mouse. The observed sequence ends 1 residue before the CDR3 terminus, with the missing tail filled in from the germline J gene. The chain couples TRBV17 to TRBJ2-7; D is uncertain. Germline V gene sequence: CDR1 MNHDT, CDR2 YYDKIL. The CDR3 loop spans 11 amino acids. Trimming took 5 bases from V and 5 from J, leaving 7 bases between them. CDR3 sequence reads: CASSYGHEQYF. Incomplete CDR3 DNA: TGTGCTAGCAGTTACGGACATGAACAGTAC.